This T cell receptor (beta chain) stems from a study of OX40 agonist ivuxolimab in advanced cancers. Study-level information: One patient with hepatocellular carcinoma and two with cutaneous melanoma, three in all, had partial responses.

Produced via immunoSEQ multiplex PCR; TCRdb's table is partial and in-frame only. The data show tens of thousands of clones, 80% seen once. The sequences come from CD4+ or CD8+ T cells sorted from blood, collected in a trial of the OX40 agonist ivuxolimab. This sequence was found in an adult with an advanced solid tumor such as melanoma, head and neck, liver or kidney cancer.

Written as DNA, the CDR3 is TGTGCCAGCTCACCACGGGGGGAGAATTCACCCCTCCACTTT. It specifies CASSPRGENSPLHF. The chain carries TRBV18 and TRBJ1-6; a weak D match, TRBD1 (5 bases). V shed 1 base and J shed 7 bases, with 8 bases lying between them. The CDR3 covers 14 residues. Germline loops: CDR1 KGHSH, CDR2 LQKENI.